The 28 T cell receptor beta chains given below trace back to one sample, sequenced in a study of breast tumors, draining lymph nodes, adjacent tissues. TCRdb analysed the multiplex PCR reads with MiXCR anew, one entry per CDR3 protein. The repertoire has approximately 130,000 distinct CDR3 sequences, approximately 22% of them found once; the top ten carry about 2.2%. Samples came from axillary lymph nodes draining the breast cancer. Sequencing was carried out using axillary lymph node tissue. These receptors were taken from a female donor with breast cancer. Some clones in this sample may be carry-over from other donors' samples.

This clonotype occurred many times. This chain connects TRBV10-3 to TRBJ2-1; maybe TRBD2 (6 bases). Deletions cut 4 bases from V and 7 bases from J, with 11 bases between. The CDR3 loop spans 13 amino acids. The germline gives CDR1 ENHRY, CDR2 SYGVKD. CDR3 bases: TGTGCCATCAGTGGCGGGAAAAATAATGAGCAGTTCTTC. Translating it yields CAISGGKNNEQFF.

This clonotype was found many times. The genes are TRBV9 and TRBJ2-7; 8 bases map to TRBD2. Unmatched junction bases numbered 2, after V lost 3 bases and J lost 3 bases. The CDR3 loop spans 13 amino acids. Germline V gene lookup returns CDR1 SGDLS and CDR2 YYNGEE. In DNA form, the CDR3 reads TGTGCCAGCAGCGAAGGGACTAGCTACGAGCAGTACTTC. This encodes CASSEGTSYEQYF.

This clonotype has a count of ten or more. This chain connects TRBV19 to TRBJ2-7, with 7 bases identical to TRBD1. The CDR3 is 15 amino acids. The V gene end was trimmed by 6 bases and the J gene end by 1 base; junction bases not matched to a gene: 9. CDR1 is LNHDA, CDR2 SQIVND, per germline (reference sequence). CDR3 sequence: CASSIRDSVSYEQYF. CDR3 in DNA: TGTGCCAGTAGCATCCGGGACAGCGTATCCTACGAGCAGTACTTC.

Details on this clonotype: A much larger clonotype is one base distant, so this may be a read error. The rearrangement uses TRBV5-4 and TRBJ2-5, with 9 bases that match TRBD1. The germline V gene encodes CDR1 SGHNT and CDR2 YYREEE (reference sequence). There are 15 residues in the CDR3. CDR3 protein: CASSLVGQGEETHYF. CDR3 in DNA: TGTGCCAGCAGCTTGGTGGGACAGGGAGAAGAGACCCACTACTTC. Filled out from reference TRBV5-4 and TRBJ2-5, the complete variable domain reads ETGVTQSPTHLIKTRGQQVTLRCSSQSGHNTVSWYQQALGQGPQFIFQYYREEENGRGNFPPRFSGLQFPNYSSELNVNALELDDSALYLCASSLVGQGEETHYFGPGTRLLVL.

A word on this clonotype: This clone may be a read error of a much larger clone one base away. A read error is likely, as this CDR3 ends without the conserved phenylalanine or tryptophan. The chain has TRBV5-1 and TRBJ2-7; weak D call: TRBD1 (8 bases). Looked up from germline, CDR1 is SGHRS and CDR2 is YFSETQ. The CDR3 contains 15 residues. Deletions cut 4 bases from V and 5 bases from J, with 19 bases between. This CDR3 reads CASSPGTGGANEQYS. CDR3 coding DNA: TGCGCCAGCAGCCCCGGAACAGGGGGGGCTAACGAGCAGTACTCC.

In its sample, this clonotype was seen many times. The chain uses TRBV19 and TRBJ2-3; tentatively, D is TRBD1 or TRBD2 (5 bases each). Germline CDR1 reads LNHDA; CDR2 reads SQIVND (reference sequence). V shed 0 bases and J shed 5 bases, with 15 bases lying between them. CDR3 length: 16 residues. The CDR3 sequence: CASSIDPGTSRDTQYF. CDR3 nucleotide sequence: TGTGCCAGTAGTATAGATCCGGGGACCTCCAGAGATACGCAGTATTTT. Full variable domain (outside the CDR3, taken from reference TRBV19 and TRBJ2-3): DGGITQSPKYLFRKEGQNVTLSCEQNLNHDAMYWYRQDPGQGLRLIYYSQIVNDFQKGDIAEGYSVSREKKESFPLTVTSAQKNPTAFYLCASSIDPGTSRDTQYFGPGTRLTVL.

Note on this clonotype: A read error may explain this, as a much larger clone is one base away. This rearrangement joins TRBV11-2 to TRBJ1-6; 7 positions match TRBD1. Germline lookup yields CDR1 SGHAT and CDR2 FQNNGV. This CDR3 region has 15 residues. The junction had 9 bases not matched to a gene; V was cut back by 5 bases and J by 8 bases. This chain's CDR3 is CASSAPRTGYSPLHF. CDR3 DNA: TGTGCCAGCAGCGCGCCCAGGACAGGTTATTCACCCCTCCACTTT.

This chain connects TRBV5-4 to TRBJ2-1; 8 bases line up with TRBD1. Germline V gene sequence: CDR1 SGHNT, CDR2 YYREEE (reference sequence). The CDR3 is made up of 16 amino acids. Germline trimming cut 4 bases from V and 4 bases from J; bases unmatched to any gene: 10. CDR3 residues: CASSSTGGGRYNEQFF. The CDR3 DNA is TGTGCCAGCAGCAGTACAGGGGGAGGTAGATACAATGAGCAGTTCTTC.

This clonotype was detected ten times or more. This chain links TRBV28 with TRBJ1-2; D is unclear. The V end lost 10 bases, the J end lost 6 bases, and 18 bases lay between the germline ends. The germline V gene encodes CDR1 MDHEN and CDR2 SYDVKM. CDR3 length equals 13 residues. The CDR3 loop reads CATIVPGSNGYTF. The CDR3 DNA reads as TGTGCCACCATAGTCCCGGGTAGTAATGGCTACACCTTC.

This clonotype showed up many times. This sequence joins TRBV5-1 and TRBJ2-7, with 10 bases matching TRBD2. CDR1 is SGHRS, CDR2 YFSETQ, per germline. The CDR3 length is 15 residues. V lost 0 bases to trimming and J lost 2 bases; unmatched junction nucleotides: 2. The DNA for the CDR3 is TGCGCCAGCAGCTTGGGAGCGGGAGGGCCCTACGAGCAGTACTTC. Its protein is CASSLGAGGPYEQYF. Complete variable domain (other parts from reference TRBV5-1 and TRBJ2-7): KAGVTQTPRYLIKTRGQQVTLSCSPISGHRSVSWYQQTPGQGLQFLFEYFSETQRNKGNFPGRFSGRQFSNSRSEMNVSTLELGDSALYLCASSLGAGGPYEQYFGPGTRLTVT.

As for this clonotype: This may stem from a read error, because a much larger clone lies one nucleotide away. The genes are TRBV2 and TRBJ2-2, with D maybe TRBD2 (5 bases). This CDR3 spans 18 amino acids. Germline V gene data show CDR1 as SNHLY and CDR2 as FYNNEI. The CDR3 DNA is TGTGCCAGCAGTCTACAAGGGATTAGTCGAGTTAACACCGGGGAGCCGTTTTTT. This sequence encodes CASSLQGISRVNTGEPFF.

This clonotype has at least ten counts. V is TRBV12-3 or TRBV12-4 and J is TRBJ2-1, with 11 bases that match TRBD2. The CDR3 is made up of 19 amino acids. V shed 4 bases and J 2 bases; nucleotides not matched to a gene: 13. CDR3 in amino acids: CASSSTSGTSGRPYNEQFF. The CDR3 DNA sequence: TGTGCCAGCAGTTCCACCTCCGGGACTAGCGGTCGCCCCTACAATGAGCAGTTCTTC.

This clonotype was seen at least ten times. The chain carries TRBV24-1 and TRBJ1-3; TRBD1 matches 7 bases. The CDR3 covers 16 residues. Germline loops: CDR1 KGHDR, CDR2 SFDVKD. Trimming at V came to 5 bases and at J to 0 bases, leaving 6 bases not matched to a gene. The CDR3 spells CATSARQGYSGNTIYF. CDR3 bases: TGTGCCACCAGTGCCAGACAGGGTTACTCTGGAAACACCATATATTTT.

This clonotype showed up many times. The V gene is TRBV19, the J gene TRBJ1-3; tentative D call: TRBD1 (5 bases). V lost 5 bases, J lost 1 base, and 9 bases lay in between. CDR3 length equals 14 residues. The germline CDR1 and CDR2 sequences are LNHDA and SQIVND (reference sequence). For the CDR3, the DNA is TGTGCCAGTAGTGCGGGGGTTTCTGGAAACACCATATATTTT. It yields the protein CASSAGVSGNTIYF.

The rearrangement links TRBV4-1 to TRBJ2-5, with TRBD2 as a possible D gene (5 bases). Germline CDR1 MGHRA, CDR2 YSYEKL. V was pared by 4 bases and J by 5 bases, with 20 bases between. The CDR3 covers 16 residues. The CDR3: CASSPLSPPGKETQYF. The CDR3 DNA is TGCGCCAGCAGCCCCCTCAGCCCCCCGGGGAAGGAGACCCAGTACTTC.

This clonotype appeared many times. The chain combines TRBV4-1 with TRBJ1-4; D call uncertain. The CDR3 runs to 16 residues. Germline CDR1 and CDR2: MGHRA and YSYEKL. Trimming removed 0 bases from V and 8 bases from J, with 16 bases in between. The CDR3 here is CASSQDQRVFGEKLFF. The CDR3 nucleotides read TGCGCCAGCAGCCAAGATCAGCGCGTTTTTGGAGAAAAACTGTTTTTT.

The V and J genes are TRBV10-2 and TRBJ2-1; D is undetermined. Germline V gene sequence: CDR1 WSHSY, CDR2 SAAADI. V lost 11 bases to trimming and J lost 4 bases, with 15 bases between them. The CDR3 totals 13 residues. The DNA of the CDR3 is TGCGCCGCAAATCAAGGAACGTACAATGAGCAGTTCTTC. This encodes CAANQGTYNEQFF.

This chain links TRBV28 with TRBJ1-1; perhaps TRBD1 as D (6 bases). Per germline, CDR1 MDHEN and CDR2 SYDVKM. CDR3 length: 14 residues. V lost 7 bases and J lost 4, with 16 bases in between. The CDR3 nucleotides read TGTGCCAGCACATTATATCAGGGGAGCACTGAAGCTTTCTTT. This codes for CASTLYQGSTEAFF.

This clonotype was picked up many times. The gene calls are TRBV7-9 and TRBJ1-3; D is possibly TRBD1 (5 bases). CDR3 size: 16 residues. The germline V gene has CDR1 SEHNR and CDR2 FQNEAQ (reference sequence). V lost 1 base and J lost 8, with 18 bases in between. The CDR3 loop is CASSLELRAGRDTIYF. The CDR3 DNA follows: TGTGCCAGCAGCTTAGAACTCAGGGCAGGACGGGACACCATATATTTT.

On this clonotype: A single base separates this from a much larger clone, so it may be a read error. V usage is TRBV6-1 and J usage is TRBJ2-7, with 7 bases that match TRBD1. This CDR3 region has 14 residues. Germline lookup yields CDR1 MNHNS and CDR2 SASEGT. The CDR3 loop is CAVLQGRQGYGQYF. CDR3 coding DNA: TGTGCCGTACTCCAAGGGAGACAGGGCTACGGGCAGTACTTC.

With respect to this clonotype: A much larger clone sits a single nucleotide away, making a read error possible. The V and J genes are TRBV2 and TRBJ2-2, with D tentatively TRBD1 or TRBD2 (6 bases each). Germline-derived CDR1 and CDR2 are SNHLY and FYNNEI. This CDR3 is built from 14 residues. Here the CDR3 reads CASSQTGITGGLFF. DNA for the CDR3: TGTGCCAGCAGTCAGACAGGAATCACCGGGGGGCTGTTTTTT.

In nucleotides, the CDR3 is TGTGCCAGCAGGGGACTAGCGGGTAGCGTAGATACGCAGTATTTT. This translates into CASRGLAGSVDTQYF. V is TRBV28 and J is TRBJ2-3; 12 bases line up with TRBD2. Germline V gene data show CDR1 as MDHEN and CDR2 as SYDVKM. The V and J ends lost 6 bases and 5 bases, in that order; junction bases with no gene match: 6. This CDR3 is built from 15 residues.

This clonotype was observed at least ten times. This chain links TRBV11-3 with TRBJ2-7; weak D call: TRBD2 (5 bases). CDR3 length: 15 amino acids. With 5 bases removed from V and 0 bases from J, the gap between germline ends came to 14 bases. CDR1 and CDR2 from the germline V gene are SGHNT and YENEEA. The CDR3 reads CASSLAGEYSYEQYF. Written as DNA, the CDR3 is TGTGCCAGCAGCCTCGCCGGGGAATACTCCTACGAGCAGTACTTC.

In its sample, this clonotype was seen a few times. The chain recombines TRBV30 with TRBJ2-2, with TRBD1 matching over 9 bases. V gave up 5 bases and J gave up 5 bases; unmatched junction bases: 3. CDR1 and CDR2 from the germline V gene are GTSNPN and SVGIG (reference sequence). The CDR3 extends over 13 amino acids. The CDR3 DNA sequence: TGTGCCTGGGGGACAGGGATGACCGGGGAGCTGTTTTTT. Translated: CAWGTGMTGELFF.

V and J are TRBV7-9 and TRBJ2-2; 9 positions agree with TRBD2. V dropped 5 bases and J dropped 6; count of bases not matched to a gene: 25. CDR1 and CDR2 (germline): SEHNR, FQNEAQ (reference sequence). CDR3 length: 21 amino acids. The CDR3 DNA is TGTGCCAGCAGCCCTAACCTCCTAGTAGGGACTAGCTTTTCCTTTGCCGGGGAGCTGTTTTTT. It yields the protein CASSPNLLVGTSFSFAGELFF.

This clonotype was picked up many times. This rearrangement joins TRBV12-3 or TRBV12-4 to TRBJ2-5; 8 bases agree with TRBD1. Trimming took 6 bases from V and 3 from J; bases not matched to a gene: 3. There are 13 residues in the CDR3. The CDR3 sequence is CASRTGVEETQYF. As DNA, the CDR3 is TGTGCCAGCAGGACAGGGGTCGAAGAGACCCAGTACTTC.

The table lists this clonotype with many counts. J is TRBJ2-1 and V is TRBV27; 14 positions agree with TRBD2. CDR3 size: 15 residues. The V and J ends lost 3 bases and 9 bases, in that order; junction bases with no gene match: 4. Per germline, CDR1 MNHEY and CDR2 SMNVEV (reference sequence). The DNA of the CDR3 is TGTGCCAGCAGTTTGGGGACTAGCGGGAGAGTTGAGCAGTTCTTC. This codes for CASSLGTSGRVEQFF.

In its sample, this clonotype was seen many times. The chain combines TRBV20-1 with TRBJ2-3, with 7 bases matching TRBD2. Germline CDR1 is DFQATT and CDR2 is SNEGSKA (reference sequence). This CDR3 spans 13 amino acids. CDR3 sequence: CNLPPGGYDTQYF. The DNA of the CDR3 is TGCAACCTACCGCCGGGAGGCTATGATACGCAGTATTTT.